The present entry profiles one T cell receptor beta chain with its context. Its antigen is not known. Clones were read by immunoSEQ multiplex PCR, and TCRdb kept only the in-frame ones, dropping some. The table has some 95,000 clones, around 88% seen once; the top ten hold approximately 8.4%. The entry originates in a study of radiation and T cells in renal cell carcinoma. Turning to the study itself: Nephrectomy followed 15 Gy stereotactic body radiation by 4 weeks.

The time point: baseline pretreatment blood. As to treatment: 15 Gy SBRT to primary tumor, nephrectomy 4 weeks later. After SBRT, blood was collected at 2 and 4 weeks, plus baseline. The CDR3 contains 15 residues. J gave up 7 bases and V 5 bases, and 13 bases lay outside the gene matches. The germline CDR1 and CDR2 sequences are LNHDA and SQIVND (reference sequence). General study findings and limits: In blood, top tumor clones expanded by 2 weeks, shrinking by 4. Baseline intratumoral clonotype presence is unknown without pretreatment biopsies.

The V call is TRBV19, the J call TRBJ2-7, with 8 nucleotides matching TRBD2. Source: blood, taken from a patient whose treatment included radiotherapy and nephrectomy. This TCR was sampled from a man in his fifties or sixties with renal cell carcinoma. The CDR3 protein is CASSPRGSGAGEQYF. The CDR3 DNA sequence: TGTGCCAGTAGTCCTCGGGGTAGCGGGGCAGGGGAGCAGTACTTC.